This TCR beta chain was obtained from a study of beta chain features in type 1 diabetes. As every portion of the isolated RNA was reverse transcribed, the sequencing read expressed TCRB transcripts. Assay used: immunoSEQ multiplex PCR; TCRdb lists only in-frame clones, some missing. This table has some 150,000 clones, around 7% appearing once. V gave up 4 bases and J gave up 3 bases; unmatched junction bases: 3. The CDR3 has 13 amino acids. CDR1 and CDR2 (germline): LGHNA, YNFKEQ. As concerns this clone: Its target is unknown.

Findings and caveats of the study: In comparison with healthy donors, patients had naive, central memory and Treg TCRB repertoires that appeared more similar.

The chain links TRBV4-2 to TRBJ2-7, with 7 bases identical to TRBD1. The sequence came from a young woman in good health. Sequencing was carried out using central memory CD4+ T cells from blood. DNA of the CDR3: TGTGCCAGCAGCCGGGACAGCTACTACGAGCAGTACTTC. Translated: CASSRDSYYEQYF.